A single T cell receptor (beta chain) is shown here with its context. Its specific antigen is unknown. There are no base qualities to consult, and no much larger clone falls within one base. The record originates from a study of technical replicates of blood from several donors (dated by TCRdb to between 2016 and 2019). As encoded in the germline V gene, CDR1 is SGHVS while CDR2 is FQNEAQ. Including the terminal cysteine and phenylalanine, the CDR3 comprises 15 residues. The kept DNA is CDR3 alone, 45 bases in frame from the first base. V is pruned by 1 base and J by 4 bases, leaving 2 bases of the junction without a gene match. The library was built by means of the immunoSEQ multiplex PCR assay. TCRdb provides this immuneACCESS table in a form limited to in-frame rearrangements. Some clones are lacking; in checked studies, under half of them reflect an unresolved V gene, and why the rest are absent is not known. The sample has almost 70,000 clones on record, approximately 88% of them singletons. Of the sample, approximately 5% falls within the top ten clones.

Sequencing was done on a sample of PBMCs. Recombination joined TRBV7-8 with TRBJ2-1; 9 middle bases align to TRBD2. The receptor comes from a human donor in good health. Some clones in this sample may be carry-over from other donors' samples. This receptor has the CDR3 CASSLVAGVYNEQFF. In nucleotide form, the sequence is TGTGCCAGCAGCTTAGTAGCGGGAGTTTACAATGAGCAGTTCTTC.